The 32 T cell receptor beta chains given below trace back to one sample, sequenced in a study of blood T cell repertoires in COVID-19. Some clones are missing from TCRdb's copy, which holds only in-frame ones; the method was immunoSEQ multiplex PCR. The sample holds 150,000 to 200,000 clones, over 75% seen once. Sequencing input: peripheral blood. Source of these receptors: a woman in her 70s with acute or convalescent COVID-19.

The rearrangement links TRBV27 to TRBJ2-2; 7 bases match TRBD1. J lost 4 bases, V lost 2 bases, and 13 bases had no gene match. Germline V gene sequence: CDR1 MNHEY, CDR2 SMNVEV (reference sequence). This CDR3 comprises 18 residues. The CDR3: CASSLEWRQGTPTGELFF. The CDR3 DNA reads as TGTGCCAGCAGTTTAGAGTGGAGACAGGGAACACCCACCGGGGAGCTGTTTTTT.

The rearrangement uses TRBV7-9 and TRBJ2-1, with D possibly matching TRBD2 (6 bases). The CDR3 is made up of 15 amino acids. V lost 4 bases to trimming and J lost 4 bases, with 14 bases between them. Germline V gives CDR1 SEHNR, CDR2 FQNEAQ (reference sequence). This CDR3 reads CASSSPSGYYNEQFF. CDR3 DNA sequence: TGTGCCAGCAGCTCGCCGAGCGGGTATTACAATGAGCAGTTCTTC.

The genes are TRBV5-1 and TRBJ2-4; 9 bases are a match to TRBD1. From germline, CDR1 is SGHRS and CDR2 YFSETQ. CDR3 length equals 15 residues. V shed 4 bases and J 4 bases; nucleotides not matched to a gene: 6. CDR3 bases: TGCGCCAGCAGCGCAGGGACAGGGAGAAAAAACATTCAGTACTTC. Its protein product is CASSAGTGRKNIQYF.

The V gene is TRBV11-3, the J gene TRBJ2-5; 13 positions agree with TRBD2. This CDR3 spans 17 amino acids. Germline V gene sequence: CDR1 SGHNT, CDR2 YENEEA. The ends lost 6 bases at V and 4 bases at J; junction bases unmatched: 11. The CDR3 region is CASSHGTSGTVGETQYF. The CDR3 nucleotides read TGTGCCAGCAGTCATGGGACTAGCGGGACGGTTGGAGAGACCCAGTACTTC.

V usage is TRBV5-1 and J usage is TRBJ2-1, with D perhaps TRBD2 (6 bases). From germline, CDR1 is SGHRS and CDR2 YFSETQ. CDR3 size: 17 residues. The ends were cut back, 2 bases at V and 5 bases at J, with 20 bases in the middle. CDR3 in DNA: TGCGCCAGCAGCTTTTTAGAGGGACTGCAGTTGAACAATGAGCAGTTCTTC. Translated, it gives CASSFLEGLQLNNEQFF.

This clone was counted a single time. This chain connects TRBV28 to TRBJ1-3; D perhaps matches TRBD1 (6 bases). Trimming cost V 6 bases and J 4 bases, with 10 bases left between them. Looked up from germline, CDR1 is MDHEN and CDR2 is SYDVKM. The CDR3 is made up of 13 amino acids. The CDR3 sequence is CASRRDNGNTIYF. In DNA, the CDR3 is TGTGCCAGCAGACGGGACAACGGAAACACCATATATTTT.

This chain links TRBV5-1 with TRBJ1-3; D possibly corresponds to TRBD1 (6 bases). The V and J ends lost 2 bases and 4 bases respectively, with 13 bases between them. Germline V gene data show CDR1 as SGHRS and CDR2 as YFSETQ. CDR3 length: 15 residues. The CDR3 loop is CASSLGPGVGNTIYF. The CDR3 nucleotides read TGCGCCAGCAGCTTAGGGCCAGGGGTCGGAAACACCATATATTTT.

This chain joins TRBV30 and TRBJ2-1; D is perhaps TRBD2 (6 bases). The CDR3 sequence is 15 residues long. Between the trimmed V and J ends, which lost 3 bases and 3 bases, there was a span of 15 bases. CDR1 and CDR2 (germline): GTSNPN, SVGIG (reference sequence). CDR3 sequence: CAWRGGGLHYNEQFF. The CDR3 DNA reads as TGTGCCTGGAGGGGAGGAGGGCTACACTACAATGAGCAGTTCTTC.

The chain has TRBV5-1 and TRBJ2-3; 7 bases align to TRBD2. CDR1 is SGHRS, CDR2 YFSETQ, per germline. Germline trimming cut 4 bases from V and 0 bases from J; bases unmatched to any gene: 8. The CDR3 contains 16 residues. The CDR3 DNA reads TGCGCCAGCAGCCCCCTAGGTAGCGGGAGCACAGATACGCAGTATTTT. Protein sequence: CASSPLGSGSTDTQYF. Based on the CDR3 plus reference TRBV5-1 and TRBJ2-3, the full variable domain is KAGVTQTPRYLIKTRGQQVTLSCSPISGHRSVSWYQQTPGQGLQFLFEYFSETQRNKGNFPGRFSGRQFSNSRSEMNVSTLELGDSALYLCASSPLGSGSTDTQYFGPGTRLTVL.

The chain recombines TRBV2 with TRBJ2-7; perhaps TRBD1 as D (6 bases). CDR1 and CDR2 from the germline V gene are SNHLY and FYNNEI. CDR3 length equals 13 residues. Trimming took 7 bases from V and 3 from J, leaving 13 bases between them. CDR3 DNA sequence: TGTGCCAGCAAAACAGGGTTAAACTACGAGCAGTACTTC. It is translated as CASKTGLNYEQYF.

V and J are TRBV2 and TRBJ1-1; tentative D call: TRBD1 (6 bases). V shed 7 bases and J shed 4 bases, with 16 bases lying between them. Germline V gives CDR1 SNHLY, CDR2 FYNNEI. The CDR3 has 14 residues. CDR3 sequence (DNA): TGTGCCAGCATGCAGACGACAGGTATCACTGAAGCTTTCTTT. This sequence encodes CASMQTTGITEAFF.

This chain uses TRBV10-2 with TRBJ1-2; TRBD1 aligns across 8 bases. Losses at the gene ends were 2 bases for V and 2 bases for J; bases not matched to a gene: 1. This CDR3 has 14 residues. Germline V lookup: CDR1 WSHSY, CDR2 SAAADI. Here the CDR3 reads CASSEGQGNYGYTF. The CDR3 nucleotides are TGCGCCAGCAGTGAGGGACAGGGAAACTATGGCTACACCTTC.

The chain is built from TRBV27 and TRBJ1-2; 9 bases match TRBD1. The CDR3 has 16 residues. The trim removed 1 base at V and 4 bases at J, leaving 7 bases unmatched. The germline gives CDR1 MNHEY, CDR2 SMNVEV (reference sequence). The CDR3 DNA follows: TGTGCCAGCAGTTTATATGGGACAGGGAGTAGCTATGGCTACACCTTC. Protein product: CASSLYGTGSSYGYTF.

V and J are TRBV7-9 and TRBJ2-7, with D tentatively TRBD2 (5 bases). Per the germline V gene, CDR1 is SEHNR and CDR2 is FQNEAQ (reference sequence). Trimming took 4 bases from V and 7 from J, leaving 20 bases between them. The length of the CDR3 is 15 residues. DNA for the CDR3: TGTGCCAGCAGCTCAAATATACTAGAGTCGGAAGAGCAGTACTTC. It translates to CASSSNILESEEQYF.

The chain employs TRBV23-1 and TRBJ2-7; D is undetermined. TRBV23-1 is marked as an open reading frame, function uncertain. V dropped 3 bases and J dropped 5 bases, with 14 bases sitting between them. The CDR3 is made up of 14 amino acids. CDR3 loop: CASSHRSGRDEQYF. As DNA, the CDR3 is TGCGCCAGCAGTCACCGGTCCGGTCGTGACGAGCAGTACTTC.

This clone was counted a single time. The genes are TRBV6-2 or TRBV6-3 and TRBJ2-7; 9 bases agree with TRBD2. This CDR3 contains 16 residues. J lost 1 base, V lost 0 bases, and 4 bases had no gene match. Germline V lookup: CDR1 MNHEY, CDR2 SVGEGT. CDR3 bases: TGTGCCAGCAGTTACTCGGCCAGCGGGAGGTCCTACGAGCAGTACTTC. Protein: CASSYSASGRSYEQYF.

This clone was observed a single time. Other nucleotide sequences in the sample specify the same CDR3. This chain joins TRBV5-1 and TRBJ1-1; 7 nucleotides agree with TRBD1. V lost 4 bases to trimming and J lost 1 base; unmatched junction nucleotides: 4. The CDR3 consists of 14 residues. The germline V gene has CDR1 SGHRS and CDR2 YFSETQ. This CDR3 is CASSPRTGNTEAFF. In DNA form, the CDR3 reads TGCGCCAGCAGCCCCCGGACAGGGAACACTGAAGCTTTCTTT.

V and J are TRBV5-4 and TRBJ1-2; D ambiguous. From germline, CDR1 is SGHNT and CDR2 YYREEE (reference sequence). This CDR3 has 15 amino acids. V shed 2 bases and J shed 2 bases, with 13 bases lying between them. CDR3 loop: CASSFSRGQNYGYTF. CDR3 nucleotide sequence: TGTGCCAGCAGCTTCAGTCGAGGCCAAAACTATGGCTACACCTTC.

The gene calls are TRBV19 and TRBJ2-6, with TRBD1 as a possible D gene (5 bases). Germline CDR1 is LNHDA and CDR2 is SQIVND (reference sequence). This CDR3 is built from 14 residues. V was shortened by 6 bases and J by 4 bases, with 10 bases between the two germline ends. As DNA, the CDR3 is TGTGCCAGTAGGGCAGGGCCCGGGGCCAACGTCCTGACTTTC. It specifies CASRAGPGANVLTF.

The chain joins TRBV3-1 (or the pseudogene TRBV3-2) to TRBJ1-4, with D hard to call. CDR3 length: 15 residues. The V end was cut by 4 bases, the J end by 4 bases, with 13 bases between. The germline CDR1 and CDR2 sequences are LGHDT and YNNKEL (reference sequence). CDR3: CASSPLMRGNEKLFF. In DNA, the CDR3 is TGTGCCAGCAGCCCCCTAATGCGGGGTAATGAAAAACTGTTTTTT.

The chain has TRBV5-6 and TRBJ2-7, with D possibly TRBD1 on 5 matching bases. Germline CDR1 SGHDT, CDR2 YYEEEE. This CDR3 has 12 residues. V lost 5 bases and J 6 bases, leaving 12 bases between the germline ends. CDR3 amino acids: CASRTAGSEQYF. CDR3 DNA sequence: TGTGCCAGCAGGACAGCAGGTTCCGAGCAGTACTTC.

This clone appeared a few times. This rearrangement joins TRBV24-1 to TRBJ2-1; D might be TRBD2 (6 bases). The germline gives CDR1 KGHDR, CDR2 SFDVKD. CDR3 length: 14 amino acids. Trimming shortened V by 7 bases and J by 0 bases, and 9 bases separated the two germline ends. CDR3: CATSPGGSYNEQFF. CDR3 sequence (DNA): TGTGCCACCAGCCCCGGGGGCTCCTACAATGAGCAGTTCTTC.

In its sample, this clone was seen many times. The chain couples TRBV7-2 to TRBJ1-6, with D possibly TRBD1 on 5 matching bases. This CDR3 is 14 amino acids long. Between the trimmed V and J ends, which lost 1 base and 10 bases, there was a span of 11 bases. CDR1 SGHTA and CDR2 FQGNSA come from the germline V gene. This CDR3 is CASSLVDRGSPLHF. CDR3 DNA: TGTGCCAGCAGCTTAGTAGACAGAGGCTCACCCCTCCACTTT.

The chain recombines TRBV19 with TRBJ2-5; D is possibly TRBD2 (6 bases). Germline V gene data show CDR1 as LNHDA and CDR2 as SQIVND (reference sequence). The CDR3 extends over 14 amino acids. Trimming pared 3 bases from V and 5 bases from J, leaving 13 bases between. CDR3 nucleotide sequence: TGTGCCAGTAGTATTACGGGAGTAGGGGAGACCCAGTACTTC. Its translation: CASSITGVGETQYF. Complete variable domain (other parts from reference TRBV19 and TRBJ2-5): DGGITQSPKYLFRKEGQNVTLSCEQNLNHDAMYWYRQDPGQGLRLIYYSQIVNDFQKGDIAEGYSVSREKKESFPLTVTSAQKNPTAFYLCASSITGVGETQYFGPGTRLLVL.

This clone was recorded a few times. The chain couples TRBV9 to TRBJ2-7, with 8 bases identical to TRBD1. Germline V gene sequence: CDR1 SGDLS, CDR2 YYNGEE. The CDR3 covers 14 residues. Germline trimming cut 3 bases from V and 2 bases from J; bases unmatched to any gene: 4. The CDR3 region is CASSGHRGAYEQYF. The CDR3 nucleotides are TGTGCCAGCAGCGGTCACAGGGGGGCCTACGAGCAGTACTTC.

The CDR3 region is CASSPHPSGVVNEQFF. For the CDR3, the DNA is TGTGCCAGCAGCCCACACCCTAGCGGGGTCGTCAATGAGCAGTTCTTC. This chain links TRBV7-6 with TRBJ2-1; 9 nucleotides match TRBD2. V shed 5 bases, J shed 6 bases, and the junction held 11 bases outside the gene matches. This CDR3 is 16 amino acids long. Germline V gives CDR1 SGHVS, CDR2 FNYEAQ. The full variable domain, rest sourced from reference TRBV7-6 and TRBJ2-1, is GAGVSQSPRYKVTKRGQDVALRCDPISGHVSLYWYRQALGQGPEFLTYFNYEAQQDKSGLPNDRFSAERPEGSISTLTIQRTEQRDSAMYRCASSPHPSGVVNEQFFGPGTRLTVL.

The DNA for the CDR3 is TGTGCCAGCAGTGGGGACAGTCTAGAGGAAGGCTACACCTTC. Its translation: CASSGDSLEEGYTF. The chain recombines TRBV2 with TRBJ1-2; TRBD1 matches 7 bases. CDR1 is SNHLY and CDR2 is FYNNEI in the germline V gene. Losses at the gene ends were 4 bases for V and 8 bases for J; bases not matched to a gene: 10. The CDR3 has 14 amino acids. Full variable domain (remainder filled in from reference TRBV2 and TRBJ1-2): EPEVTQTPSHQVTQMGQEVILRCVPISNHLYFYWYRQILGQKVEFLVSFYNNEISEKSEIFDDQFSVERPDGSNFTLKIRSTKLEDSAMYFCASSGDSLEEGYTFGSGTRLTVV.

The chain joins TRBV3-1 (or the pseudogene TRBV3-2) to TRBJ2-7; D is unclear. The CDR3 sequence is 11 residues long. Germline-derived CDR1 and CDR2 are LGHDT and YNNKEL (reference sequence). Trimming pared 3 bases from V and 5 bases from J, leaving 5 bases between. CDR3 coding DNA: TGTGCCAGCAGCCATATCGACGAGCAGTACTTC. Its translation: CASSHIDEQYF.

The chain carries TRBV30 and TRBJ1-1; 7 nucleotides align to TRBD1. This CDR3 has 13 amino acids. Looked up from germline, CDR1 is GTSNPN and CDR2 is SVGIG (reference sequence). J gave up 5 bases and V 4 bases, and 7 bases lay outside the gene matches. CDR3 loop: CAWINRGYTEAFF. The DNA of the CDR3 is TGTGCCTGGATAAACAGGGGCTATACTGAAGCTTTCTTT. Drawing the rest from reference TRBV30 and TRBJ1-1, the complete variable domain is SQTIHQWPATLVQPVGSPLSLECTVEGTSNPNLYWYRQAAGRGLQLLFYSVGIGQISSEVPQNLSASRPQDRQFILSSKKLLLSDSGFYLCAWINRGYTEAFFGQGTRLTVV.

The gene calls are TRBV7-6 and TRBJ2-7, with D possibly being TRBD2 (5 bases). This CDR3 contains 13 residues. V dropped 6 bases and J dropped 7 bases, with 16 bases sitting between them. The V gene's germline CDR1 is SGHVS and CDR2 FNYEAQ. The DNA for the CDR3 is TGTGCCAGCAGTCCGTCGCGGGTGGGAGAGCAGTACTTC. Protein: CASSPSRVGEQYF.

The rearrangement joins TRBV29-1 to TRBJ1-4; weak D call: TRBD1 (5 bases). Trimming cost V 5 bases and J 8 bases, with 15 bases left between them. The CDR3 contains 13 residues. Germline loops: CDR1 SQVTM, CDR2 ANQGSEA. This CDR3 is CSVRDQSGEKLFF. For the CDR3, the DNA is TGCAGCGTTCGGGACCAAAGCGGGGAAAAACTGTTTTTT.

J is TRBJ2-2 and V is TRBV5-1; 9 nucleotides align to TRBD1. This CDR3 has 16 amino acids. V shed 4 bases and J 5 bases; nucleotides not matched to a gene: 9. Per germline, CDR1 SGHRS and CDR2 YFSETQ. Here the CDR3 DNA reads TGCGCCAGCAGCATACGACAGGGGGGAAGGACCGGGGAGCTGTTTTTT. As protein: CASSIRQGGRTGELFF.